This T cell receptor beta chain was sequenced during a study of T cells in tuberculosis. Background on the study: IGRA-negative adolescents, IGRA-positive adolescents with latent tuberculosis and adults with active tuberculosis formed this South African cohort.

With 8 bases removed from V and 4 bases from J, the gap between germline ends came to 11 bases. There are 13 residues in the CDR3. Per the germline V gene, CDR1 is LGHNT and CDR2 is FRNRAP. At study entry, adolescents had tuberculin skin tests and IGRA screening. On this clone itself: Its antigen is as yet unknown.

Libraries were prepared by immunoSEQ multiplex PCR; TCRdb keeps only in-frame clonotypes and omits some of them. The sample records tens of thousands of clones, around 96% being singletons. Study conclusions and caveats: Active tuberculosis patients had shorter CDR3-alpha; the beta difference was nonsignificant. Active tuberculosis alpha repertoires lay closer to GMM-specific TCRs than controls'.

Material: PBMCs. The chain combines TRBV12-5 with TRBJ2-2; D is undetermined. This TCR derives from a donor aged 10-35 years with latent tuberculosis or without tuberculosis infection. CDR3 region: CASQLLGTGELFF. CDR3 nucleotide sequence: TGTGCTAGTCAACTACTGGGCACCGGGGAGCTGTTTTTT.